This record covers a single T cell receptor (beta chain). The CDR3 sequence is 17 residues long. Between the trimmed V and J ends, which lost 1 base and 1 base, there was a span of 14 bases. Germline V gene lookup returns CDR1 SGHRS and CDR2 YFSETQ. This sample was taken from a study of spatial heterogeneity in lung cancer. The time point was: blood at routine non-recurrence follow-up after resection. All TCR cDNA molecules were individually tagged with a unique molecular identifier. TCRdb called the 5' RACE reads again in MiXCR, with one record for every CDR3 protein. The repertoire has tens of thousands of distinct CDR3 sequences, approximately 7.5% of them found once; the top ten carry about 9.4%.

The clonotype was recovered from a male donor with early-stage non-small cell lung cancer. The gene calls are TRBV5-1 and TRBJ2-2; the D is unclear. The material was PBMCs, obtained at follow-up. The CDR3 loop reads CASSLHTSNVNTGELFF. CDR3 nucleotide sequence: TGCGCCAGCAGCTTGCACACTTCGAACGTGAACACCGGGGAGCTGTTTTTT. The complete variable domain, with remaining parts taken from reference TRBV5-1 and TRBJ2-2, reads KAGVTQTPRYLIKTRGQQVTLSCSPISGHRSVSWYQQTPGQGLQFLFEYFSETQRNKGNFPGRFSGRQFSNSRSEMNVSTLELGDSALYLCASSLHTSNVNTGELFFGEGSRLTVL.